This TCR beta chain was captured by sequencing in a study of shared clonotypes between healthy human individuals. Findings and limits, study-wide: Sharing across four donors was seen in roughly 5% of naive CD4 clonotypes.

CDR1 is MGHDK and CDR2 is SYGVNS in the germline V gene. CDR3 size: 13 residues. J gave up 5 bases and V 8 bases, and 9 bases lay outside the gene matches. Sequencing used immunoSEQ multiplex PCR; TCRdb keeps in-frame clones, though not all of them. The sample has millions of clones; around nine tenths are singletons. To note about this clone: Its specificity is unknown.

Donation came from healthy HIV-negative adults that had no recent acute infections or vaccinations. The CD4+ fraction was divided into a CD45RA+ naive subset and a CD45RA-negative memory subset. The chain uses TRBV25-1 and TRBJ2-7; 7 bases fit TRBD2. The specimen was naive CD4+ T cells sorted from blood. Subset specified: CD45RA+ positively selected. The TCR was taken from a man aged 18 to 35 in good health. The chain's CDR3 is CASLGRTTHEQYF. The CDR3 DNA reads TGTGCCAGCCTCGGGAGGACTACCCACGAGCAGTACTTC.